This T cell receptor (beta chain) was retrieved from a study of cytomegalovirus exposure and HLA in healthy donors. Losses at the gene ends were 2 bases for V and 4 bases for J; bases not matched to a gene: 8. The CDR3 is 17 amino acids. From germline, CDR1 is LNHDA and CDR2 SQIVND (reference sequence). In this sample, this clone turned up a few times. Antigen: not known. It was with 60 Vbeta and 13 Jbeta primers that the PCR ran. The table came from immunoSEQ multiplex PCR; TCRdb's copy has only in-frame clones and leaves some out. The data contain 95,000 to 150,000 clones, about three quarters of them singletons. Study-wide findings and caveats: When the data were analyzed later, several of the most significant clusters appeared to be linked to common viral pathogens. Some V segments could not be told apart, so they were left out, TRBV6-2 and TRBV6-3 among them.

The sample taken for sequencing was PBMCs. The TCR was taken from a woman aged 25-40 years in good health and CMV-seropositive. The rearrangement uses TRBV19 and TRBJ2-2, with 9 bases lining up with TRBD2. CDR3 residues: CASSIIPVAGVTGELFF. The CDR3 DNA reads as TGTGCCAGTAGTATAATCCCAGTAGCGGGGGTCACCGGGGAGCTGTTTTTT.